The 14 T cell receptor beta chains listed next were all sequenced from one sample in a study of T cell responses to AZD1222 COVID-19 vaccine (dated by TCRdb to the early 2020s). Library preparation used the immunoSEQ multiplex PCR assay. TCRdb obtained this table from immuneACCESS and retained in-frame rearrangements with V and J assigned. These tables miss some clones; where compared with another copy, unresolved V genes account for less than half of the shortfall, and the remainder is unexplained. This sample is represented by more than 85,000 clones; over 75% of them were singletons. The ten largest account for over 10% of the sample. The intended sense of this specimen's time point label: baseline before first vaccination. The treatment or condition label on this specimen signifies: meningococcal conjugate vaccine given as trial control. The sequenced sample was peripheral blood, obtained on day 0 of MenACWY control vaccination. The receptor set was obtained from an adult in good health.

The gene calls are TRBV28 and TRBJ2-5; tentative D call: TRBD2 (7 bases). This CDR3 contains 17 residues. The V and J ends lost 2 bases and 0 bases respectively, with 16 bases between them. Germline V gene lookup returns CDR1 MDHEN and CDR2 SYDVKM. CDR3 nucleotides: TGTGCCAGCAGTTTAGCTTTGGCGGGGGCGTACCAAGAGACCCAGTACTTC. Its protein product is CASSLALAGAYQETQYF.

The chain uses TRBV5-4 and TRBJ2-1; a possible D gene is TRBD2 (5 bases). Trimming took off 4 bases at V and 7 bases at J, with 21 bases between the two ends. CDR3 length equals 16 residues. Germline values: CDR1 SGHNT, CDR2 YYREEE (reference sequence). The CDR3 loop reads CASSDGRVASSNEQFF. CDR3 DNA sequence: TGTGCCAGCAGCGATGGAAGGGTCGCTAGCTCGAATGAGCAGTTCTTC.

The chain couples TRBV4-3 to TRBJ2-6; D is unclear. The CDR3 is 16 residues long. V was pared by 0 bases and J by 0 bases, with 6 bases between. The germline V gene encodes CDR1 LGHNA and CDR2 YSLEER. The CDR3 DNA follows: TGCGCCAGCAGCCAAGATAGGAGCTCTGGGGCCAACGTCCTGACTTTC. This sequence encodes CASSQDRSSGANVLTF.

The chain has TRBV14 and TRBJ1-4; D remains unclear. CDR1 and CDR2 from the germline V gene are SGHDN and FVKESK. CDR3 size: 16 residues. The ends were cut back, 0 bases at V and 7 bases at J, with 15 bases in the middle. The chain's CDR3 is CASSQEYRETGEKLFF. The CDR3, as DNA: TGTGCCAGCAGCCAAGAGTATCGGGAGACGGGTGAAAAACTGTTTTTT.

The chain employs TRBV18 and TRBJ1-1; 7 bases fit TRBD1. There are 17 residues in the CDR3. The V and J ends lost 2 bases and 1 base, in that order; junction bases with no gene match: 10. The germline CDR1 and CDR2 sequences are KGHSH and LQKENI. In DNA, the CDR3 is TGTGCCAGCTCACCAGGTTATCGGACAGGAGCGAACACTGAAGCTTTCTTT. It codes for CASSPGYRTGANTEAFF.

A word on this clone: One end of the junction does not line up with germline, which may come from a read error. The V call is TRBV7-7, the J call TRBJ2-5; TRBD1 matches at 7 bases. CDR1 is SSHAT and CDR2 is FNYEAQ in the germline V gene (reference sequence). This CDR3 comprises 15 residues. The CDR3 reads CASSLAGTDIGTQYF. The CDR3 nucleotides read TGTGCTAGCAGCTTAGCCGGGACAGACATAGGGACCCAGTACTTC.

J is TRBJ1-1 and V is TRBV14, with D perhaps TRBD1 (5 bases). V was cut by 3 bases and J by 7 bases, with 15 bases left in between. There are 14 residues in the CDR3. Germline assignment: CDR1 SGHDN and CDR2 FVKESK. The CDR3 loop reads CASSHEGRQGEAFF. The DNA for the CDR3 is TGTGCCAGCAGCCACGAAGGGAGGCAGGGTGAAGCTTTCTTT.

This sequence joins TRBV3-1 (or the pseudogene TRBV3-2) and TRBJ2-1; 10 nucleotides match TRBD2. Germline CDR1 is LGHDT and CDR2 is YNNKEL (reference sequence). This CDR3 has 15 amino acids. Trimming at V came to 2 bases and at J to 9 bases, leaving 7 bases not matched to a gene. The CDR3 here is CASSQHLAGAGEQFF. CDR3 DNA: TGTGCCAGCAGCCAACATCTAGCGGGGGCGGGTGAGCAGTTCTTC.

This chain links TRBV6-1 with TRBJ2-7, with D possibly matching TRBD1 (6 bases). CDR1 is MNHNS, CDR2 SASEGT, per germline. V shed 4 bases and J shed 0 bases, with 16 bases lying between them. CDR3 length: 16 residues. The chain's CDR3 is CASSVRQALSSYEQYF. In nucleotides, the CDR3 is TGTGCCAGCAGTGTCCGACAGGCCCTTAGCTCCTACGAGCAGTACTTC.

This clone was seen a few times. The CDR3 sequence: CASSEPGTWGQYF. The CDR3 DNA sequence: TGTGCCAGCAGTGAACCCGGGACTTGGGGGCAGTACTTC. The chain uses TRBV2 and TRBJ2-7; weak D call: TRBD2 (6 bases). V lost 2 bases and J 9 bases, leaving 14 bases between the germline ends. This CDR3 spans 13 amino acids. Germline assignment: CDR1 SNHLY and CDR2 FYNNEI.

The CDR3 DNA reads as TGCGCCAGCAGCAGACAGGGAAACACTGAAGCTTTCTTT. The encoded protein is CASSRQGNTEAFF. The chain combines TRBV23-1 with TRBJ1-1, with TRBD1 matching 7 bases. TRBV23-1 is an open reading frame whose function is uncertain. CDR3 length equals 13 residues. V trimming: 6 bases; J trimming: 2 bases; junction bases outside the gene matches: 3.

This clone has just a few counts. This chain uses TRBV7-2 with TRBJ2-3; tentative D call: TRBD2 (6 bases). CDR1 is SGHTA, CDR2 FQGNSA, per germline. V lost 5 bases, J lost 0 bases, and 15 bases lay in between. This CDR3 has 16 residues. This CDR3 is CASSLIADPSTDTQYF. CDR3 DNA: TGTGCCAGCAGCCTGATAGCGGACCCTAGCACAGATACGCAGTATTTT. Together with reference TRBV7-2 and TRBJ2-3, the CDR3 gives the full variable domain: GAGVSQSPSNKVTEKGKDVELRCDPISGHTALYWYRQSLGQGLEFLIYFQGNSAPDKSGLPSDRFSAERTGGSVSTLTIQRTQQEDSAVYLCASSLIADPSTDTQYFGPGTRLTVL.

The chain links TRBV7-9 to TRBJ1-2; D possibly corresponds to TRBD1 (5 bases). The V gene lost 4 bases and the J gene lost 4 bases, with 7 bases spanning the gap. Germline lookup yields CDR1 SEHNR and CDR2 FQNEAQ (reference sequence). This CDR3 has 12 residues. The CDR3 reads CASSSGTYGYTF. CDR3 nucleotide sequence: TGTGCCAGCAGCTCCGGGACCTATGGCTACACCTTC.

In its sample, this clone was seen once. The chain couples TRBV3-1 (or the pseudogene TRBV3-2) to TRBJ1-5; D gene ambiguous. The V end was cut by 0 bases, the J end by 6 bases, with 6 bases between. This CDR3 comprises 13 residues. Germline CDR1 reads LGHDT; CDR2 reads YNNKEL (reference sequence). The CDR3 DNA follows: TGTGCCAGCAGCCAAGATAACAGTCAGCCCCAGCATTTT. It is translated as CASSQDNSQPQHF.